What follows are 5 T cell receptor beta chains derived from one specimen sequenced in a study of cytomegalovirus exposure and HLA in healthy donors. The primer mix had 60 Vbeta and 13 Jbeta primers. The assay was immunoSEQ multiplex PCR, and TCRdb's table has in-frame clones only and misses some. Of 95,000 to 150,000 clones detected, just over 65% appear once; the ten largest clones hold roughly 1.4%. Sequenced input: PBMCs. Every receptor here comes from a man aged 18 to 29 in good health and CMV-seronegative.

The chain joins TRBV19 to TRBJ2-7; 7 nucleotides line up with TRBD2. Germline lookup yields CDR1 LNHDA and CDR2 SQIVND (reference sequence). After removal of 5 bases from V and 1 base from J, the junction contained 5 bases not matched to a gene. This CDR3 comprises 14 residues. CDR3 sequence (DNA): TGTGCCAGTAGTCCGACGCGGGAGTCCTACGAGCAGTACTTC. Translating gives CASSPTRESYEQYF.

This sequence joins TRBV6-1 and TRBJ1-1; TRBD1 agrees at 10 bases. With 4 bases clipped from V and 6 bases from J, the junction kept 5 bases outside the gene matches. From germline, CDR1 is MNHNS and CDR2 SASEGT. CDR3 length: 14 residues. The CDR3 coding sequence is TGTGCCAGCAGTGTCGACAGGGGGCACGCTGAAGCTTTCTTT. Its translation is CASSVDRGHAEAFF.

J is TRBJ1-2 and V is TRBV30, with D hard to call. The CDR3 covers 13 residues. V lost 4 bases and J lost 6, with 15 bases in between. CDR1 is GTSNPN and CDR2 is SVGIG in the germline V gene (reference sequence). The CDR3 coding sequence is TGTGCCTGGACCCTACGGGGTGTAGATGGCTACACCTTC. Residues: CAWTLRGVDGYTF. Using reference TRBV30 and TRBJ1-2 for the parts outside the CDR3, the full variable domain is SQTIHQWPATLVQPVGSPLSLECTVEGTSNPNLYWYRQAAGRGLQLLFYSVGIGQISSEVPQNLSASRPQDRQFILSSKKLLLSDSGFYLCAWTLRGVDGYTFGSGTRLTVV.

This clone was counted a few times. The J gene is TRBJ2-7, the V gene TRBV27, with D possibly matching TRBD2 (6 bases). Trimming shortened V by 3 bases and J by 7 bases, and 7 bases separated the two germline ends. Germline CDR1 is MNHEY and CDR2 is SMNVEV (reference sequence). The CDR3 sequence is 11 residues long. DNA for the CDR3: TGTGCCAGCAGTTTGGGGGGAGAGCAGTACTTC. Translation gives CASSLGGEQYF.

CDR3 DNA: TGTGCCAGTCACCTCCAGGGGGAAAGGATTGAAGCTTTCTTT. Encoded protein: CASHLQGERIEAFF. V is TRBV19 and J is TRBJ1-1; 7 bases are shared with TRBD1. Per germline, CDR1 LNHDA and CDR2 SQIVND (reference sequence). The CDR3 is made up of 14 amino acids. V dropped 8 bases and J dropped 7; count of bases not matched to a gene: 13. Based on the CDR3 plus reference TRBV19 and TRBJ1-1, the full variable domain is DGGITQSPKYLFRKEGQNVTLSCEQNLNHDAMYWYRQDPGQGLRLIYYSQIVNDFQKGDIAEGYSVSREKKESFPLTVTSAQKNPTAFYLCASHLQGERIEAFFGQGTRLTVV.